This T cell receptor (beta chain) was sequenced during a study of CD8 T cells in ankylosing spondylitis. Broader study findings: There was reportedly significant enrichment of clones that were disease-linked in matched ankylosing spondylitis synovial fluid. Disease-linked clones were found to be CD8+ and relatively rare in peripheral blood. Certain motif variants had earlier been reported in reactive arthritis synovial fluid and blood. Ankylosing spondylitis blood seemed to carry a telltale TCR beta motif made of several highly homologous variants.

The germline V gene has CDR1 SQVTM and CDR2 ANQGSEA. V trimming: 4 bases; J trimming: 7 bases; junction bases outside the gene matches: 14. CDR3 length equals 16 residues. Making use of molecular barcodes, quantitative 5'-RACE generated TCR beta libraries. One entry per CDR3 protein results from TCRdb running MiXCR on the 5' RACE reads. The table shows more than 250,000 distinct CDR3 sequences, with 7% to 9% occurring only once. This clonotype was detected only a few times. What it recognizes is unknown. Specimen: blood, either unsorted or a sorted T cell fraction (not recorded which). The TCR was taken from a male donor with ankylosing spondylitis. The V and J genes are TRBV29-1 and TRBJ2-1; 9 nucleotides line up with TRBD1. CDR3 in amino acids: CSVALPYRGHGNEQFF. The DNA for the CDR3 is TGCAGCGTTGCCCTACCATACAGGGGGCATGGTAATGAGCAGTTCTTC.